The 27 T cell receptor beta chains given below trace back to one sample, sequenced in a study of T cell responses to AZD1222 COVID-19 vaccine. Profiling relied on immunoSEQ multiplex PCR, and the TCRdb table lists in-frame clones only, not all of them. The sample has around 160,000 clones, 75% to 90% seen once. Sample: peripheral blood, taken on day 0 of MenACWY control vaccination. The receptors derive from an adult in good health.

The CDR3 loop reads CASSEPSAVGYTF. Written as DNA, the CDR3 is TGTGCCAGCAGTGAACCTTCGGCAGTTGGCTACACCTTC. V and J are TRBV2 and TRBJ1-2, with no clear D. The germline V gene has CDR1 SNHLY and CDR2 FYNNEI. The CDR3 consists of 13 residues. V gave up 2 bases and J gave up 7 bases, with 11 bases separating them.

The chain combines TRBV4-2 with TRBJ1-3, with D hard to call. This CDR3 comprises 15 residues. Trimming took 4 bases from V and 4 from J, leaving 14 bases between them. The germline gives CDR1 LGHNA, CDR2 YNFKEQ. As DNA, the CDR3 is TGTGCCAGCAGCCCCCGATCTCGTGGGGGAAACACCATATATTTT. It encodes CASSPRSRGGNTIYF.

V is TRBV28 and J is TRBJ2-4; D call uncertain. Between the trimmed V and J ends, which lost 4 bases and 0 bases, there was a span of 10 bases. Per germline, CDR1 MDHEN and CDR2 SYDVKM. This CDR3 region has 15 residues. In nucleotides, the CDR3 is TGTGCCAGCAGTTCAACAGCAACAGCCAAAAACATTCAGTACTTC. Translating gives CASSSTATAKNIQYF.

J is TRBJ1-3 and V is TRBV3-1 (or the pseudogene TRBV3-2); D is uncertain. V lost 2 bases to trimming and J lost 4 bases, with 3 bases between them. CDR3 length equals 12 residues. From germline, CDR1 is LGHDT and CDR2 YNNKEL (reference sequence). CDR3 bases: TGTGCCAGCAGCCAATGGGGAAACACCATATATTTT. The encoded protein is CASSQWGNTIYF.

V is TRBV7-9 and J is TRBJ1-2; 7 nucleotides agree with TRBD1. Germline CDR1 and CDR2: SEHNR and FQNEAQ (reference sequence). J gave up 6 bases and V 4 bases, and 8 bases lay outside the gene matches. This CDR3 is built from 14 residues. The CDR3 spells CASSSMTGFNGYTF. CDR3 nucleotide sequence: TGTGCCAGCAGCTCGATGACAGGGTTTAATGGCTACACCTTC.

This clone has more than one count but fewer than ten. The chain is built from TRBV2 and TRBJ1-4, with unresolved D. CDR1 is SNHLY and CDR2 is FYNNEI in the germline V gene. V lost 5 bases to trimming and J lost 0 bases, with 13 bases between them. This CDR3 region has 16 residues. In DNA form, the CDR3 reads TGTGCCAGCAGTTCGACCGGAGTGGCAACTAATGAAAAACTGTTTTTT. It codes for CASSSTGVATNEKLFF.

DNA of the CDR3: TGTGCCAGCAGCGTAGAAACTAGCGGGATTTACACCGGGGAGCTGTTTTTT. Amino acids: CASSVETSGIYTGELFF. The chain couples TRBV9 to TRBJ2-2, with 10 bases aligning to TRBD2. This CDR3 comprises 17 residues. J gave up 3 bases and V 0 bases, and 5 bases lay outside the gene matches. CDR1 and CDR2 (germline): SGDLS, YYNGEE.

The chain combines TRBV5-1 with TRBJ1-5, with 9 positions matching TRBD1. Losses at the gene ends were 0 bases for V and 4 bases for J; bases not matched to a gene: 5. Per germline, CDR1 SGHRS and CDR2 YFSETQ. The CDR3 runs to 16 residues. CDR3 in amino acids: CASSLGTGEPNQPQHF. The CDR3, as DNA: TGCGCCAGCAGCTTGGGGACAGGGGAGCCGAATCAGCCCCAGCATTTT.

Remarks on this clone: The same CDR3 also results from other DNA sequences found in this sample. The CDR3: CASSLNSNQPQHF. CDR3 sequence (DNA): TGTGCCAGCAGTTTAAATAGCAATCAGCCCCAGCATTTT. The V gene is TRBV28, the J gene TRBJ1-5; no reliable D call. CDR3 length: 13 residues. The germline V gene encodes CDR1 MDHEN and CDR2 SYDVKM. Trimming cost V 2 bases and J 0 bases, with 2 bases left between them.

This chain connects TRBV19 to TRBJ2-6; 7 positions match TRBD1. This CDR3 has 17 amino acids. Germline values: CDR1 LNHDA, CDR2 SQIVND (reference sequence). J was trimmed by 3 bases and V by 6 bases; bases with no gene match: 11. This chain's CDR3 is CASRPTQGTVGANVLTF. The DNA of the CDR3 is TGTGCCAGTAGACCTACACAGGGGACGGTTGGGGCCAACGTCCTGACTTTC. The variable domain in full, with the rest retrieved from reference TRBV19 and TRBJ2-6, is DGGITQSPKYLFRKEGQNVTLSCEQNLNHDAMYWYRQDPGQGLRLIYYSQIVNDFQKGDIAEGYSVSREKKESFPLTVTSAQKNPTAFYLCASRPTQGTVGANVLTFGAGSRLTVL.

The chain employs TRBV15 and TRBJ1-6, with 7 bases lining up with TRBD1. The CDR3 has 14 residues. Losses at the gene ends were 11 bases for V and 3 bases for J; bases not matched to a gene: 7. Germline assignment: CDR1 LNHNV and CDR2 YYDKDF (reference sequence). CDR3 in amino acids: CAARDSHYNSPLHF. The CDR3 coding sequence is TGTGCCGCAAGGGACAGCCACTATAATTCACCCCTCCACTTT.

The chain carries TRBV3-1 (or the pseudogene TRBV3-2) and TRBJ1-5; 9 bases are a match to TRBD1. Trimming cost V 4 bases and J 6 bases; bases outside gene matches: 4. This CDR3 is 14 amino acids long. Germline loops: CDR1 LGHDT, CDR2 YNNKEL (reference sequence). The DNA of the CDR3 is TGTGCCAGCAGCCCCTCGACAGGGGGTCAGCCCCAGCATTTT. Its protein is CASSPSTGGQPQHF.

The rearrangement links TRBV14 to TRBJ2-5; 12 bases map to TRBD2. In germline, CDR1 is SGHDN, CDR2 FVKESK. With 1 base clipped from V and 2 bases from J, the junction kept 2 bases outside the gene matches. This CDR3 contains 16 residues. CDR3: CASSQGLAGEQETQYF. CDR3 DNA sequence: TGTGCCAGCAGCCAAGGACTAGCGGGGGAGCAAGAGACCCAGTACTTC.

V and J are TRBV14 and TRBJ1-3; a possible D gene is TRBD1 (5 bases). Germline CDR1 is SGHDN and CDR2 is FVKESK. Trimming removed 3 bases at V and 5 bases at J, with 17 bases between. The CDR3 has 16 amino acids. This chain's CDR3 is CASSQRLMGPRNTIYF. The CDR3 DNA follows: TGTGCCAGCAGCCAGCGATTGATGGGGCCCAGAAACACCATATATTTT.

The V gene is TRBV27, the J gene TRBJ1-1, with a tentative D call TRBD1 (6 bases). V was pared by 10 bases and J by 4 bases, with 13 bases between. Germline CDR1 MNHEY, CDR2 SMNVEV (reference sequence). This CDR3 is built from 12 residues. This chain's CDR3 is CANRDTGTEAFF. CDR3 DNA sequence: TGTGCCAACCGGGACACGGGCACTGAAGCTTTCTTT.

This chain uses TRBV2 with TRBJ2-2; D is tentatively TRBD1 or TRBD2 (5 bases each). Germline V CDR1 and CDR2: SNHLY, FYNNEI. V shed 6 bases and J shed 4 bases, with 15 bases lying between them. This CDR3 comprises 15 residues. The CDR3 DNA is TGTGCCAGCAGGGGAACGGCAGGGACCACCGGGGAGCTGTTTTTT. It is translated as CASRGTAGTTGELFF.

J is TRBJ1-5 and V is TRBV23-1; 8 bases are a match to TRBD1. TRBV23-1 is an ORF, with its function uncertain. The CDR3 has 18 residues. V shed 2 bases, J shed 4 bases, and the junction held 13 bases outside the gene matches. The CDR3 DNA follows: TGCGCCAGCAGTCAACCGCCATCAGGGGGCTGGAGGAATCAGCCCCAGCATTTT. Translating gives CASSQPPSGGWRNQPQHF.

In its sample, this clone was seen a few times. The CDR3 DNA is TGTGCCAGCAGTTACTCCGACAGGGTGGGAGACATTCAGTACTTC. This codes for CASSYSDRVGDIQYF. V gene TRBV6-6 combines with J gene TRBJ2-4, with TRBD1 matching over 7 bases. The CDR3 consists of 15 residues. Per germline, CDR1 MNHNY and CDR2 SVGAGI (reference sequence). V lost 0 bases, J lost 8 bases, and 7 bases stayed unmatched.

The chain joins TRBV5-6 to TRBJ1-4; D unclear. This CDR3 region has 15 residues. V was trimmed by 4 bases and J by 6 bases, leaving 16 bases between them. Germline CDR1 reads SGHDT; CDR2 reads YYEEEE. CDR3 residues: CASSNSPRIDEKLFF. The CDR3 region has the DNA TGTGCCAGCAGCAATAGTCCCCGGATCGATGAAAAACTGTTTTTT. The full variable domain, with the rest looked up from reference TRBV5-6 and TRBJ1-4, is DAGVTQSPTHLIKTRGQQVTLRCSPKSGHDTVSWYQQALGQGPQFIFQYYEEEERQRGNFPDRFSGHQFPNYSSELNVNALLLGDSALYLCASSNSPRIDEKLFFGSGTQLSVL.

A few counts support this clone. The chain employs TRBV27 and TRBJ2-3; tentatively, D is TRBD1 or TRBD2 (5 bases each). Trimming pared 5 bases from V and 6 bases from J, leaving 9 bases between. Germline lookup yields CDR1 MNHEY and CDR2 SMNVEV (reference sequence). CDR3 size: 12 residues. As DNA, the CDR3 is TGTGCCAGCAGTAGAGGGGTGGATACGCAGTATTTT. This translates into CASSRGVDTQYF.

CDR3 sequence: CASSLAGTGNLYGYTF. The CDR3 bases are TGCGCCAGCAGCTTGGCCGGGACAGGGAACCTCTATGGCTACACCTTC. V usage is TRBV5-1 and J usage is TRBJ1-2, with 9 nucleotides matching TRBD1. The CDR3 spans 16 residues. V trimming: 0 bases; J trimming: 4 bases; junction bases outside the gene matches: 7. Germline lookup yields CDR1 SGHRS and CDR2 YFSETQ.

This chain joins TRBV28 and TRBJ2-2; possibly TRBD2 for D (5 bases). Looked up from germline, CDR1 is MDHEN and CDR2 is SYDVKM. Between the trimmed V and J ends, which lost 4 bases and 0 bases, there was a span of 9 bases. This CDR3 comprises 15 residues. CDR3 protein: CASSSAGANTGELFF. CDR3 DNA sequence: TGTGCCAGCAGTTCGGCCGGGGCGAACACCGGGGAGCTGTTTTTT. The whole variable domain, remainder taken from reference TRBV28 and TRBJ2-2, is DVKVTQSSRYLVKRTGEKVFLECVQDMDHENMFWYRQDPGLGLRLIYFSYDVKMKEKGDIPEGYSVSREKKERFSLILESASTNQTSMYLCASSSAGANTGELFFGEGSRLTVL.

This chain uses TRBV19 with TRBJ1-5; D possibly corresponds to TRBD1 (5 bases). This CDR3 has 15 residues. V was trimmed by 6 bases and J by 2 bases, leaving 14 bases between them. Germline V gives CDR1 LNHDA, CDR2 SQIVND (reference sequence). CDR3 sequence reads: CASSRSGSGNQPQHF. For the CDR3, the DNA is TGTGCCAGTAGCAGGTCAGGGAGTGGCAATCAGCCCCAGCATTTT.

The chain carries TRBV19 and TRBJ2-7; no firm D call. The CDR3 length is 15 residues. V was cut by 9 bases and J by 4 bases, with 22 bases left in between. The germline V gene encodes CDR1 LNHDA and CDR2 SQIVND (reference sequence). The CDR3 loop reads CASLVVLPNYYEQYV. CDR3 DNA: TGTGCCAGCCTGGTGGTGCTCCCAAATTATTACGAGCAGTACGTC.

This clone has only a few counts. CDR3 in DNA: TGCAGCACCCGGACAGGGAATGAAAAACTGTTTTTT. Protein sequence: CSTRTGNEKLFF. The chain recombines TRBV29-1 with TRBJ1-4, with 8 bases lining up with TRBD1. The CDR3 runs to 12 residues. Germline-derived CDR1 and CDR2 are SQVTM and ANQGSEA. The V and J ends lost 8 bases and 5 bases, in that order; junction bases with no gene match: 4.

The chain carries TRBV5-1 and TRBJ1-6, with D unresolved. The CDR3 is 17 amino acids. Trimming shortened V by 4 bases and J by 2 bases, and 16 bases separated the two germline ends. Germline CDR1 reads SGHRS; CDR2 reads YFSETQ. The CDR3 DNA reads as TGCGCCAGCAGCGCAAAGGAGGCTAAAACCTATAATTCACCCCTCCACTTT. Translated, it gives CASSAKEAKTYNSPLHF. Full variable domain (remainder filled in from reference TRBV5-1 and TRBJ1-6): KAGVTQTPRYLIKTRGQQVTLSCSPISGHRSVSWYQQTPGQGLQFLFEYFSETQRNKGNFPGRFSGRQFSNSRSEMNVSTLELGDSALYLCASSAKEAKTYNSPLHFGNGTRLTVT.

The genes are TRBV27 and TRBJ1-5; D not resolved. The CDR3 sequence is 13 residues long. Looked up from germline, CDR1 is MNHEY and CDR2 is SMNVEV (reference sequence). Trimming cost V 6 bases and J 4 bases, with 10 bases left between them. CDR3 bases: TGTGCCAGCAGGCACTTACCTAATCAGCCCCAGCATTTT. This encodes CASRHLPNQPQHF.